This T cell receptor beta chain was sequenced during a study of CD8+CD57+ T cells in acquired aplastic anemia (dated by TCRdb to about 2018). General notes on the study: Extracted DNA from sorted CD4+ and CD8+ cells averaged approximately 3 ug, ranging from about 0.17 to 30 ug. An average of around 10 million reads for CD4+ cells and around 11 million reads for CD8+ cells was obtained from healthy donor samples.

There are many counts of this clonotype. What this receptor recognizes is not known. Qualities for individual bases were not recorded, and no much larger clone is one base off. Beyond this particular receptor, the publication reports: Some 30 CD8+ CDR3 sequences were shared between patients and controls but appeared highly expressed in patients and within their immunodominant clones. CD8+ Simpson's diversity did not differ significantly between patients and healthy controls (P=0.060).

Genomic DNA was used as template for profiling of TCR beta VDJ combinations and CDR3 sequences. An Illumina HiSeq 2000 was used for TCR repertoire sequencing. In the original analysis: TRBV/TRBJ rearrangement plots, CDR3 size and DJ length profiles, and Simpson's diversity index were used to evaluate the repertoires. The most abundant DNA sequence in the deep sequencing data was defined as the immunodominant clone. CDR3 amino acid sequences were screened for sharing across subjects and were compared with published repertoires and the VDJdb database. TCRdb reprocessed the public reads (quality trimming at Q25 with fastp, clone calling with MiXCR) and kept in-frame beta chains. Rows with a matching CDR3 protein are joined into one entry that keeps the most common DNA and genes. These V and J calls are TCRdb output, not the study's own analysis. The sample table records around 140,000 distinct CDR3 sequences; around two fifths of these occur just once. Less than 8.5% of the sample is held by the ten biggest clonotypes.

The study deep-sequenced TCR repertoires of sorted CD4+ and CD8+ blood T cells from severe aplastic anemia patients and healthy subjects. Ficoll-Paque density gradient centrifugation was used to isolate peripheral blood mononuclear cells. Before DNA extraction, CD4+ and CD8+ T cells were sorted with FACS or magnetic beads. The V and J ends are trimmed by 5 bases and 0 bases, leaving 15 bases between them. Measured from the cysteine to the phenylalanine, the CDR3 is 15 residues long. Just CDR3 DNA is preserved here, 45 bases in frame from base 1. CDR1 and CDR2 (DFQATT, SNEGSKA) derive from the germline V gene (reference sequence).

Sequencing input: sorted CD4+, CD8+, or CD8+CD57+ T cells (not recorded which) from PBMCs. The sequence was collected from a human donor in good health, serving as a control. Recombination linked TRBV20-1 to TRBJ2-3; the best D guess is TRBD1, with 6 bases matching. The CDR3 sequence is CSAAPGHLSTDTQYF. The bases read TGCAGTGCTGCCCCGGGACACCTTAGCACAGATACGCAGTATTTT.